These 25 T cell receptor beta chains were all obtained from the same sample, sequenced in a study of CXCR3-negative and CXCR3-positive naive CD8 T cells. Study findings and constraints: When CXCR3-positive naive cells were set against CXCR3-negative naive cells, the former had more hydrophobic TRB CDR3s.

Their antigens remain unidentified. UMI-labeled 5' RACE yielded the TRB cDNA libraries. For each CDR3 protein, TCRdb gives one entry from its re-call of the 5' RACE reads, without DNA. The data include roughly 7,300 distinct CDR3 sequences; the top ten clones carry 1.4% to 1.5%. Sample: naive CXCR3+ CD8+ T cells from blood. Subset of the sample: CD45RO-CCR7+CD27+CD95- naive CD8+ T cells expressing CXCR3 (TNR3+). The receptors derive from a human donor in good health. Some clones in this sample may be carry-over from other donors' samples.

This clonotype is called medium-sized based on its frequency. The genes are TRBV29-1 and TRBJ2-5; lacking DNA, the TRBD1 call made by TCRdb goes unchecked. Per the germline V gene, CDR1 is SQVTM and CDR2 is ANQGSEA. The CDR3 is 13 residues long. The CDR3 reads CSGWTGVLETQYF. The variable domain in full, with the rest retrieved from reference TRBV29-1 and TRBJ2-5, is SAVISQKPSRDICQRGTSLTIQCQVDSQVTMMFWYRQQPGQSLTLIATANQGSEATYESGFVIDKFPISRPNLTFSTLTVSNMSPEDSSIYLCSGWTGVLETQYFGPGTRLLVL.

The chain joins TRBV6-6 to TRBJ2-7; absent DNA, TCRdb's TRBD1 call cannot be checked. From germline, CDR1 is MNHNY and CDR2 SVGAGI (reference sequence). This CDR3 region has 15 residues. The CDR3 spells CASSYSPTDTYEQYF.

The rearrangement links TRBV12-3 or TRBV12-4 to TRBJ1-1. CDR3 length equals 11 residues. The CDR3 is CASSLANEAFF.

The rearrangement joins TRBV20-1 to TRBJ2-3. CDR1 DFQATT and CDR2 SNEGSKA come from the germline V gene (reference sequence). The CDR3 sequence is 12 residues long. The CDR3 spells CSATYITDTQYF.

The chain links TRBV7-3 to TRBJ2-1; the TCRdb call, TRBD1, lacks DNA for checking. The CDR3 is 15 residues long. CDR1 is SGHTA, CDR2 FQGTGA, per germline. The chain's CDR3 is CASSSGQGVNNEQFF.

The V and J genes are TRBV29-1 and TRBJ1-1; TCRdb's assignment of TRBD1 cannot be checked, as there is no DNA. Per germline, CDR1 SQVTM and CDR2 ANQGSEA. CDR3 length: 12 amino acids. The CDR3: CSAEQGSTEAFF.

The CDR3 region is CASSAIWRDTEAFF. The V and J genes are TRBV6-6 and TRBJ1-1. CDR1 is MNHNY and CDR2 is SVGAGI in the germline V gene (reference sequence). The CDR3 is made up of 14 amino acids.

The chain links TRBV7-8 to TRBJ2-1. CDR1 and CDR2 (germline): SGHVS, FQNEAQ. The CDR3 extends over 13 amino acids. The CDR3 reads CASSLGDYNEQFF.

The genes are TRBV19 and TRBJ2-7. The germline V gene encodes CDR1 LNHDA and CDR2 SQIVND (reference sequence). This CDR3 has 12 residues. CDR3: CASSSADYEQYF.

The chain joins TRBV29-1 to TRBJ2-1. CDR1 is SQVTM and CDR2 is ANQGSEA in the germline V gene. The CDR3 is 12 residues long. This CDR3 is CSGDSSYNEQFF.

V is TRBV20-1 and J is TRBJ2-1; the D gene TCRdb calls, TRBD2, cannot be checked with no DNA. This CDR3 comprises 15 residues. Germline lookup yields CDR1 DFQATT and CDR2 SNEGSKA (reference sequence). CDR3 protein: CSARDGTSAHNEQFF.

The CDR3 region is CATGGTDRGQPQHF. The chain combines TRBV19 with TRBJ1-5; TCRdb's D call, TRBD1, is unchecked because there is no DNA. Germline V gene sequence: CDR1 LNHDA, CDR2 SQIVND (reference sequence). CDR3 length equals 14 residues.

This chain uses TRBV29-1 with TRBJ2-3; as DNA is missing, the TRBD2 call by TCRdb cannot be tested. This CDR3 comprises 15 residues. The V gene's germline CDR1 is SQVTM and CDR2 ANQGSEA. The CDR3: CSVDTSGGAGDTQYF.

The CDR3: CASSLGTGYNEQFF. This chain connects TRBV5-1 to TRBJ2-1; TCRdb designates TRBD1, a call that cannot be tested without DNA. CDR3 size: 14 residues. Germline V gives CDR1 SGHRS, CDR2 YFSETQ.

The chain is built from TRBV13 and TRBJ2-3; TCRdb reports TRBD1, a call that lacks DNA to check it against. Germline V gene sequence: CDR1 PRHDT, CDR2 FYEKMQ (reference sequence). This CDR3 region has 17 residues. This chain's CDR3 is CASSSPRDAVGLDTQYF.

This chain joins TRBV20-1 and TRBJ2-7; the D gene TCRdb calls, TRBD2, cannot be checked with no DNA. Germline CDR1 and CDR2: DFQATT and SNEGSKA (reference sequence). The CDR3 contains 11 residues. The CDR3 sequence is CSARDEGEQYF.

The CDR3 loop reads CASRAQGALDEQYF. The chain has TRBV5-6 and TRBJ2-7; absent DNA, TCRdb's TRBD1 call cannot be checked. Germline V lookup: CDR1 SGHDT, CDR2 YYEEEE. The CDR3 totals 14 residues.

The chain has TRBV29-1 and TRBJ2-2; TCRdb's D gene call, TRBD1, goes unchecked for lack of DNA. The CDR3 length is 14 residues. Germline-derived CDR1 and CDR2 are SQVTM and ANQGSEA. The CDR3 reads CSVPDRLNTGELFF.

The V call is TRBV12-3 or TRBV12-4, the J call TRBJ2-1; the TCRdb D gene call, TRBD2, has no DNA to confirm it. CDR3 length: 17 amino acids. The CDR3 loop is CASSLGLAGGSYNEQFF.

Considering frequency, this clonotype is medium-sized (0.01 to 0.1%). The chain joins TRBV5-1 to TRBJ2-1; TCRdb returns TRBD1, unconfirmable since there is no DNA. Germline CDR1 SGHRS, CDR2 YFSETQ. The CDR3 has 14 residues. The chain's CDR3 is CASSLGQGSDEQFF.

According to its frequency, this clonotype is medium-sized. This chain joins TRBV18 and TRBJ2-5; without DNA, the TCRdb call of TRBD1 cannot be checked. This CDR3 has 13 residues. Germline V gene lookup returns CDR1 KGHSH and CDR2 LQKENI. The CDR3 reads CASSPDSQETQYF.

This clonotype is medium-sized by frequency. The chain has TRBV28 and TRBJ2-3; the TCRdb call, TRBD2, lacks DNA for checking. CDR1 is MDHEN, CDR2 SYDVKM, per germline. The CDR3 length is 13 residues. The CDR3 is CAGKTSERGTQYF.

This clonotype counts as medium-sized by frequency. This chain joins TRBV6-2 or TRBV6-3 and TRBJ1-1; TCRdb outputs TRBD1, but without DNA this stays unchecked. Germline lookup yields CDR1 MNHEY and CDR2 SVGEGT. The CDR3 sequence is 13 residues long. The CDR3 protein is CASSDPGGTEAFF.

This sequence joins TRBV29-1 and TRBJ2-7; the TCRdb call, TRBD2, lacks DNA for checking. The CDR3 has 13 residues. The germline V gene has CDR1 SQVTM and CDR2 ANQGSEA. CDR3 loop: CSVDLGDPYEQYF.

This clonotype ranks as medium-sized in terms of frequency. CDR3 sequence: CSVESESSYEQYF. The rearrangement joins TRBV29-1 to TRBJ2-7. Germline V gives CDR1 SQVTM, CDR2 ANQGSEA. This CDR3 spans 13 amino acids.